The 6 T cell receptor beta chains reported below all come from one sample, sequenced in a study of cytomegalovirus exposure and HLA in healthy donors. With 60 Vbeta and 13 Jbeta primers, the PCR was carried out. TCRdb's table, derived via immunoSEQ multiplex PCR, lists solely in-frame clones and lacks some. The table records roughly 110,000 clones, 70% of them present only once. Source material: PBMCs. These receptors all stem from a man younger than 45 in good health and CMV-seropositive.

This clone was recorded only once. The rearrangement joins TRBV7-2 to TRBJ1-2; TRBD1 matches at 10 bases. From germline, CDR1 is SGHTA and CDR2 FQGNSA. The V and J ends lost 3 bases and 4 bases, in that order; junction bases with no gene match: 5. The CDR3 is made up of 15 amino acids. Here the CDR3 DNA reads TGTGCCAGCAGCTTGGGACAGGGGCCTAGCTATGGCTACACCTTC. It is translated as CASSLGQGPSYGYTF.

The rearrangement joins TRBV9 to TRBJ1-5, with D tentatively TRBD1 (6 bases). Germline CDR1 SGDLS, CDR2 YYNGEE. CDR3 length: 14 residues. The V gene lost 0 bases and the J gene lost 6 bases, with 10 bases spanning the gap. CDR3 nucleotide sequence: TGTGCCAGCAGCGTAGATGTAGGGGGTCAGCCCCAGCATTTT. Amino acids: CASSVDVGGQPQHF. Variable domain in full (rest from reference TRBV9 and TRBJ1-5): DSGVTQTPKHLITATGQRVTLRCSPRSGDLSVYWYQQSLDQGLQFLIQYYNGEERAKGNILERFSAQQFPDLHSELNLSSLELGDSALYFCASSVDVGGQPQHFGDGTRLSIL.

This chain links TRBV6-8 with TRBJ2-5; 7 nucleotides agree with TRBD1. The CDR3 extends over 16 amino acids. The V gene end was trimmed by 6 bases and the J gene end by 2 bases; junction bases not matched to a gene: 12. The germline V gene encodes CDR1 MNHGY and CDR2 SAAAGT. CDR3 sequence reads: CASSRRDRVGQETQYF. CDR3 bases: TGTGCCAGCAGCCGACGCGACAGGGTCGGGCAAGAGACCCAGTACTTC.

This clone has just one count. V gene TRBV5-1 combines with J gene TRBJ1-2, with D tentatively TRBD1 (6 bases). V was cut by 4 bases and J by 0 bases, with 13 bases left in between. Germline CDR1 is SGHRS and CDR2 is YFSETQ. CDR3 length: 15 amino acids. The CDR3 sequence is CASSVNRVPNYGYTF. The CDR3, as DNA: TGCGCCAGCAGCGTGAACAGGGTCCCTAACTATGGCTACACCTTC.

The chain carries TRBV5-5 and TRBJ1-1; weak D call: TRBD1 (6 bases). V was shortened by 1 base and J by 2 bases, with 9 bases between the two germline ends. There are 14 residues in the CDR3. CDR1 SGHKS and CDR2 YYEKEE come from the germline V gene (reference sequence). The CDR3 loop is CASSLRGGNTEAFF. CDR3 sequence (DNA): TGTGCCAGCAGCTTGAGGGGGGGAAACACTGAAGCTTTCTTT.

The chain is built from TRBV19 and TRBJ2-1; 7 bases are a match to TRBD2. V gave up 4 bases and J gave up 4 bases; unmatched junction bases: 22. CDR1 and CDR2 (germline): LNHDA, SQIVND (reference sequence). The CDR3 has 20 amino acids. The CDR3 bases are TGTGCCAGTAGTACACCCAATGTCCGGAAGGAACTAGCGATATACAATGAGCAGTTCTTC. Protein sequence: CASSTPNVRKELAIYNEQFF.